One TCR beta chain is described in this entry. Using MiXCR, TCRdb reanalyzed the PCR reads. Here the sample spans about 59,000 clones, 25% to 30% being singletons. This sample is drawn from a study of metastatic and nonmetastatic thyroid tumors. Thyroid surgery was preceded by no treatment in any patient. Per the germline V gene, CDR1 is SGHTA and CDR2 is FQGNSA. The CDR3 totals 14 residues. Trimming removed 2 bases from V and 1 base from J, with 3 bases in between. The sequencing input was blood. The chain couples TRBV7-2 to TRBJ2-6; D not resolved. The origin of this receptor is a female donor with papillary thyroid cancer or a benign thyroid nodule (not recorded which). Some clones in this sample may be carry-over from other donors' samples. This CDR3 reads CASSLQSGANVLTF. CDR3 coding DNA: TGTGCCAGCAGCTTACAATCTGGGGCCAACGTCCTGACTTTC. Full variable domain (rest looked up from reference TRBV7-2 and TRBJ2-6): GAGVSQSPSNKVTEKGKDVELRCDPISGHTALYWYRQSLGQGLEFLIYFQGNSAPDKSGLPSDRFSAERTGGSVSTLTIQRTQQEDSAVYLCASSLQSGANVLTFGAGSRLTVL.